The entry that follows covers one T cell receptor beta chain sequence. The antigen is undetermined. Some clones are missing from TCRdb's copy, which holds only in-frame ones; the method was immunoSEQ multiplex PCR. The sample consists of around 97,000 clones, about nine tenths of them appearing once. This entry comes from a study of graft-versus-host responses after intestinal transplantation. General study points: GvH clones turned up in recipient marrow; some had shown up first in ileum or blood.

CDR3 length equals 14 residues. CDR1 and CDR2 (germline): MGHRA, YSYEKL. The ends lost 4 bases at V and 6 bases at J; junction bases unmatched: 5. This specimen was unstimulated CD4+ T cells sorted from spleen or lymph node cells, taken before transplant. The J gene is TRBJ1-5, the V gene TRBV4-1; 8 nucleotides match TRBD1. This sequence originates from a human donor who was the organ donor for an intestinal transplant. CDR3 amino acids: CASSPDRGGQPQHF. In DNA, the CDR3 is TGCGCCAGCAGCCCCGACAGGGGCGGTCAGCCCCAGCATTTT.